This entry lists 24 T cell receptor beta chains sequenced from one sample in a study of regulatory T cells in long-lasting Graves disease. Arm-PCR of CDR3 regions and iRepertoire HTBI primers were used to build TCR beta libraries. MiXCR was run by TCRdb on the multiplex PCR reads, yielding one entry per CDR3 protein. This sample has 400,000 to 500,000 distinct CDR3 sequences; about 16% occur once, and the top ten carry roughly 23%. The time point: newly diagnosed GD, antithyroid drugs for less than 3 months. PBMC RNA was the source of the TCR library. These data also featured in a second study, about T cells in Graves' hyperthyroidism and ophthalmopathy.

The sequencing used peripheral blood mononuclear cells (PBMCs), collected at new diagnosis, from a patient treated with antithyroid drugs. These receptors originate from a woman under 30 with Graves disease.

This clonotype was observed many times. Here the CDR3 reads CASSGKLRDNQPQHF. CDR3 nucleotides: TGTGCCAGCAGTGGTAAACTCAGGGACAATCAGCCCCAGCATTTT. The rearrangement links TRBV2 to TRBJ1-5; a possible D gene is TRBD1 (5 bases). In germline, CDR1 is SNHLY, CDR2 FYNNEI. The ends were cut back, 4 bases at V and 3 bases at J, with 13 bases in the middle. The length of the CDR3 is 15 residues. The entire variable domain, with the rest obtained from reference TRBV2 and TRBJ1-5, is as follows: EPEVTQTPSHQVTQMGQEVILRCVPISNHLYFYWYRQILGQKVEFLVSFYNNEISEKSEIFDDQFSVERPDGSNFTLKIRSTKLEDSAMYFCASSGKLRDNQPQHFGDGTRLSIL.

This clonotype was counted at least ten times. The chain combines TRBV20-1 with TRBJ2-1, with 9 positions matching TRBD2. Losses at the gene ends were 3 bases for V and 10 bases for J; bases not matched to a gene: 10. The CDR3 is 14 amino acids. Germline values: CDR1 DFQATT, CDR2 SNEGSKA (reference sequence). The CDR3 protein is CSARPGGRAEEQFF. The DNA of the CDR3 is TGCAGTGCTAGGCCCGGCGGGAGGGCCGAGGAGCAGTTCTTC.

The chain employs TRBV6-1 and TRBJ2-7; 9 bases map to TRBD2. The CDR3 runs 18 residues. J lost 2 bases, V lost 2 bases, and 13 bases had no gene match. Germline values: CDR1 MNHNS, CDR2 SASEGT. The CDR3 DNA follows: TGTGCCAGCAGTGAACCAGCGGGAGGAGGTTATTACACCTACGAGCAGTACTTC. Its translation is CASSEPAGGGYYTYEQYF.

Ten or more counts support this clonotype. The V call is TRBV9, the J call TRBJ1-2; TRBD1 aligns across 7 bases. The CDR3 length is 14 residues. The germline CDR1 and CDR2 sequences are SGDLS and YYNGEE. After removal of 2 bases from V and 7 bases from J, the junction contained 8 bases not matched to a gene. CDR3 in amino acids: CASSVNRGLGGYTF. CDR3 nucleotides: TGTGCCAGCAGCGTGAACAGGGGTTTAGGTGGCTACACCTTC.

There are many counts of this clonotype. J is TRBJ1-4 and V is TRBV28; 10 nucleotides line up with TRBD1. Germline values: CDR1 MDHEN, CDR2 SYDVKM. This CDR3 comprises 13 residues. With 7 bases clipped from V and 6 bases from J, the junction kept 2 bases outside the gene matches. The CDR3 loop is CASKGTGDEKLFF. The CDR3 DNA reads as TGTGCCAGCAAGGGGACAGGGGATGAAAAACTGTTTTTT. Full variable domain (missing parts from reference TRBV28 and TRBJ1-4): DVKVTQSSRYLVKRTGEKVFLECVQDMDHENMFWYRQDPGLGLRLIYFSYDVKMKEKGDIPEGYSVSREKKERFSLILESASTNQTSMYLCASKGTGDEKLFFGSGTQLSVL.

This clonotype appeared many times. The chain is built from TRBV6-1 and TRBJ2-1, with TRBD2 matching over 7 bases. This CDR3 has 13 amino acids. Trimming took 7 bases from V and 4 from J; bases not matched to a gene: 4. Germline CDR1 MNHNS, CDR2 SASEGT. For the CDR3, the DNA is TGTGCCAGCATGCCTAGCGGATACAATGAGCAGTTCTTC. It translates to CASMPSGYNEQFF.

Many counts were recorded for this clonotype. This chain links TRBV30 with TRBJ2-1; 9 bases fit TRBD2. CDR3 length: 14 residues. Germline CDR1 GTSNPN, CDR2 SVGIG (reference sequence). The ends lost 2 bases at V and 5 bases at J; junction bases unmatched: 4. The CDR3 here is CAWSLGTSHNEQFF. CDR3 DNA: TGTGCCTGGAGTCTCGGGACTAGCCACAATGAGCAGTTCTTC.

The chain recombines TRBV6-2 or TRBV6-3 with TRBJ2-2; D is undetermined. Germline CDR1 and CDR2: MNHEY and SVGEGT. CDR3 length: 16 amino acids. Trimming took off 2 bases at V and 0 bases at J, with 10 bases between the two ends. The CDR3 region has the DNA TGTGCCAGCAGTTACAGGCAGGCTACGAACACCGGGGAGCTGTTTTTT. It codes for CASSYRQATNTGELFF.

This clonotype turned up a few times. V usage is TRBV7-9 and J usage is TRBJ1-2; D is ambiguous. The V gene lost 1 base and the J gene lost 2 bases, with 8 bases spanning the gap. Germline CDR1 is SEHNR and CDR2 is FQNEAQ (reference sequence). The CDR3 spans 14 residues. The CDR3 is CASSLVTENYGYTF. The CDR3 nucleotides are TGTGCCAGCAGCTTAGTTACAGAAAACTATGGCTACACCTTC.

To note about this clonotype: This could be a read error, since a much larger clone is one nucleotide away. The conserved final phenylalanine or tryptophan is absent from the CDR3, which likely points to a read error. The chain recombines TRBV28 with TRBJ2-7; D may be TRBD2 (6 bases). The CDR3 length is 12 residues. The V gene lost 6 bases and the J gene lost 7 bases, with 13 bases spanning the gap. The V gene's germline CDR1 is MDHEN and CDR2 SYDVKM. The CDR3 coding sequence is TGTGCCAGCAGCCCCGTGGCGGGGGAGCAGTACCTC. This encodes CASSPVAGEQYL.

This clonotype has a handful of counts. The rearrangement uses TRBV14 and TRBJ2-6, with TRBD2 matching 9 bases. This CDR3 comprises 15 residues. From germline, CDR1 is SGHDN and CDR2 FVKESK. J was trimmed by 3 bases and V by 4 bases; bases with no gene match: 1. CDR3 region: CASSLAGVGANVLTF. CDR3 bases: TGTGCCAGCAGCCTAGCGGGAGTTGGGGCCAACGTCCTGACTTTC.

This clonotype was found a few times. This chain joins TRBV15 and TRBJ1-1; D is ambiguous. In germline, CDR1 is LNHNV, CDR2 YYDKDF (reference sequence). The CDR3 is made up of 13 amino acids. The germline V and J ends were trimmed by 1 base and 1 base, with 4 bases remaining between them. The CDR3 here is CATSRGANTEAFF. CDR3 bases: TGTGCCACCAGCAGAGGGGCGAACACTGAAGCTTTCTTT. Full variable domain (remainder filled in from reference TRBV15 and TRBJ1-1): DAMVIQNPRYQVTQFGKPVTLSCSQTLNHNVMYWYQQKSSQAPKLLFHYYDKDFNNEADTPDNFQSRRPNTSFCFLDIRSPGLGDTAMYLCATSRGANTEAFFGQGTRLTVV.

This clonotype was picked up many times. In nucleotides, the CDR3 is TGTGCCAGCAGCCCGTTCTTTAGCGGGAGGGCCCCCGGGGAGCTGTTTTTT. Translation gives CASSPFFSGRAPGELFF. The V gene is TRBV2, the J gene TRBJ2-2, with 11 bases identical to TRBD2. The CDR3 has 17 amino acids. The V segment lost 6 bases and the J segment 6 bases; nucleotides outside the gene matches: 12. The germline gives CDR1 SNHLY, CDR2 FYNNEI.

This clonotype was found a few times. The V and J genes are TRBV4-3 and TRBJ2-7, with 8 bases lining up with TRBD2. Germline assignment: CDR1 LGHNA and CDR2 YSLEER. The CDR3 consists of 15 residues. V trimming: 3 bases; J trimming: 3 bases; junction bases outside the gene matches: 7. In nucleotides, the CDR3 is TGCGCCAGCAGCCAGGGGGGGGGACTAGGCTACGAGCAGTACTTC. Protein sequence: CASSQGGGLGYEQYF.

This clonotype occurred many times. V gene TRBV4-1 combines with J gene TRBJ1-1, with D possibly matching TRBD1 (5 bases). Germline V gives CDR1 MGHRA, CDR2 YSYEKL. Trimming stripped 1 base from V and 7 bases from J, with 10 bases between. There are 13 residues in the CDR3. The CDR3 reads CASSQVPQGEAFF. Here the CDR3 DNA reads TGCGCCAGCAGCCAAGTTCCCCAGGGTGAAGCTTTCTTT.

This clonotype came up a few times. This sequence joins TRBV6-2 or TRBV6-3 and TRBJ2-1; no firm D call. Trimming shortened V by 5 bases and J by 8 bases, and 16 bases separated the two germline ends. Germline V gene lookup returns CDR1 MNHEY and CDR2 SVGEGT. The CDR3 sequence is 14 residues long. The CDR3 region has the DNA TGTGCCAGCAGTGTGAGGCCCGAGAACGATGAGCAGTTCTTC. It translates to CASSVRPENDEQFF.

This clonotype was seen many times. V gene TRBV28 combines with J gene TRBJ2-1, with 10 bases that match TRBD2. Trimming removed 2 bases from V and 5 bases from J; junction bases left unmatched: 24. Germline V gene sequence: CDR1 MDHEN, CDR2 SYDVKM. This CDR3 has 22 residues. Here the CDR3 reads CASSLIIGQGQLQLAGNNEQFF. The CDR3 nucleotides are TGTGCCAGCAGTTTAATCATCGGCCAGGGACAACTCCAACTAGCGGGAAACAATGAGCAGTTCTTC.

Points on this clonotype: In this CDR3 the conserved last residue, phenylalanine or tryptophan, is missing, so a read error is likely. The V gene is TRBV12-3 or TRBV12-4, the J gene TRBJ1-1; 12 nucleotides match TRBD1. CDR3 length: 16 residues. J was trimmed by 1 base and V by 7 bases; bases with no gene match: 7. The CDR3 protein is CASNIRDRGPNTEAFL. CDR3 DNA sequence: TGTGCCAGCAACATCCGGGACAGGGGGCCGAACACTGAAGCTTTCCTT.

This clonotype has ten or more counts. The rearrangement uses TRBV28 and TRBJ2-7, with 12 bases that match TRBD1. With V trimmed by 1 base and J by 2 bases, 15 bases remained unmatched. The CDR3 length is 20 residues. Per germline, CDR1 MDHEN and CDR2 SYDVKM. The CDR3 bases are TGTGCCAGCAGTTTATTATGGACCGGGACAGGGGGCGCATACCCCTACGAGCAGTACTTC. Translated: CASSLLWTGTGGAYPYEQYF. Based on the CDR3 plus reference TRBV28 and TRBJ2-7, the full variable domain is DVKVTQSSRYLVKRTGEKVFLECVQDMDHENMFWYRQDPGLGLRLIYFSYDVKMKEKGDIPEGYSVSREKKERFSLILESASTNQTSMYLCASSLLWTGTGGAYPYEQYFGPGTRLTVT.

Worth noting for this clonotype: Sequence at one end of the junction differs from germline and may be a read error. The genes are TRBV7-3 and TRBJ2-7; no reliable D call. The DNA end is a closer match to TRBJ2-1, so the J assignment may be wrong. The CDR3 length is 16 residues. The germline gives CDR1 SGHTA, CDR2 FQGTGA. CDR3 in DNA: TGTGCCAGCAGCCAAGCTCGGAGCCCATCCTTCAATGAGCAGTTCTTC. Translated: CASSQARSPSFNEQFF.

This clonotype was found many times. The CDR3 is CASSSDGWGEQYF. CDR3 nucleotide sequence: TGTGCCAGCAGCTCGGACGGATGGGGCGAGCAGTACTTC. The genes are TRBV7-8 and TRBJ2-7; D call uncertain. V was shortened by 4 bases and J by 6 bases, with 13 bases between the two germline ends. Germline lookup yields CDR1 SGHVS and CDR2 FQNEAQ. The CDR3 extends over 13 amino acids.

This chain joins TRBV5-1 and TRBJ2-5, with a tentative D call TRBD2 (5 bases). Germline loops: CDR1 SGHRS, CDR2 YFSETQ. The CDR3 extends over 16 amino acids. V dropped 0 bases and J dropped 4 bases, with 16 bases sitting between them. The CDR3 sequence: CASSLGRLQRAETQYF. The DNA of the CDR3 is TGCGCCAGCAGCTTGGGTCGACTACAGAGGGCAGAGACCCAGTACTTC.

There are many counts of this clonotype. The CDR3 DNA is TGTGCCAGCAGTTTTTTCACTAGCGGGAGTAGAGGCCCAGATACGCAGTATTTT. It yields the protein CASSFFTSGSRGPDTQYF. The chain recombines TRBV12-3 or TRBV12-4 with TRBJ2-3; TRBD2 aligns across 11 bases. The junction had 12 bases not matched to a gene; V was cut back by 3 bases and J by 4 bases. The CDR3 length is 18 residues.

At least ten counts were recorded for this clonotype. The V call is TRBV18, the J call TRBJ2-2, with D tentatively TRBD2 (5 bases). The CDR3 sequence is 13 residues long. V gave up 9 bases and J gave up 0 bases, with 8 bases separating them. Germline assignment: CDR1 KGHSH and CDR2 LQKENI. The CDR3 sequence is CASSASNTGELFF. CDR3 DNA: TGTGCCAGTAGCGCTTCGAACACCGGGGAGCTGTTTTTT. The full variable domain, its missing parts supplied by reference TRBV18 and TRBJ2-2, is NAGVMQNPRHLVRRRGQEARLRCSPMKGHSHVYWYRQLPEEGLKFMVYLQKENIIDESGMPKERFSAEFPKEGPSILRIQQVVRGDSAAYFCASSASNTGELFFGEGSRLTVL.